This T cell receptor beta chain emerged from a study of control samples from healthy donors and cancer patients. Some clones are missing from TCRdb's copy, which holds only in-frame ones; the method was immunoSEQ multiplex PCR. This table holds about 120,000 clones, more than 75% found once. Per germline, CDR1 SQVTM and CDR2 ANQGSEA. This CDR3 contains 16 residues. The V and J ends lost 3 bases and 2 bases, in that order; junction bases with no gene match: 11. The sequencing sample was made of blood. The TCR was taken from a man aged 18 to 29 in good health. The rearrangement joins TRBV29-1 to TRBJ2-3; the match to TRBD2 covers 7 bases. The CDR3 nucleotides read TGCAGCGTTGAGCTGCGAGCGGGAAGGATCACAGATACGCAGTATTTT. This translates into CSVELRAGRITDTQYF.